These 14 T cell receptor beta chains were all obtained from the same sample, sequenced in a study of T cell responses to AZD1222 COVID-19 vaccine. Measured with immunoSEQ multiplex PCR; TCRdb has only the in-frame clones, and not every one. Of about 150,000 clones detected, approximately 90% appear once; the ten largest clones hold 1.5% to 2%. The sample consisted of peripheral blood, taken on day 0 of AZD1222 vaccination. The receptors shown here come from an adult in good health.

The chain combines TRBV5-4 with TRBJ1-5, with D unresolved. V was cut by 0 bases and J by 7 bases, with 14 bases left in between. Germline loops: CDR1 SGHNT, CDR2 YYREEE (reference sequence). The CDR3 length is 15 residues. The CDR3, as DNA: TGTGCCAGCAGCTTGGATGGCAGACAATCCCAGCCCCAGCATTTT. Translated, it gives CASSLDGRQSQPQHF.

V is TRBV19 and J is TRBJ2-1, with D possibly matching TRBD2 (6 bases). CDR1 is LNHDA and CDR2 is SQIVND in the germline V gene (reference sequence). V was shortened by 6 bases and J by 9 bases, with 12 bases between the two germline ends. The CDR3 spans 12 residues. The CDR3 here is CASSPEGTEQFF. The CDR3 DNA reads TGTGCCAGTAGCCCGGAGGGAACTGAGCAGTTCTTC.

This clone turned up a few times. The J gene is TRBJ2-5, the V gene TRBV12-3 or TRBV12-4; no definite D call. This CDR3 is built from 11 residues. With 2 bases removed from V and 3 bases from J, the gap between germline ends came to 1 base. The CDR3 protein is CASSLKETQYF. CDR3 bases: TGTGCCAGCAGTTTAAAAGAGACCCAGTACTTC.

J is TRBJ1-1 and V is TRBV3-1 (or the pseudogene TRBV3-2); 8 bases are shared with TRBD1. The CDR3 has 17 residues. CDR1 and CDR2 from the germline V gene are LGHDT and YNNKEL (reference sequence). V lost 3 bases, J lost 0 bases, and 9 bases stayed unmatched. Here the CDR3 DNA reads TGTGCCAGCAGCCAGCTTAGGACAGGGCCCATGAACACTGAAGCTTTCTTT. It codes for CASSQLRTGPMNTEAFF.

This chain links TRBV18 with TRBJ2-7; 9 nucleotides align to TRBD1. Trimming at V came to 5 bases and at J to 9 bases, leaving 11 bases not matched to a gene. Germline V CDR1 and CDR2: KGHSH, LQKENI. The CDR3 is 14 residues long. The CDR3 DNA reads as TGTGCCAGCTCAGCATACGCGGACAGGGGAGTGCAGTACTTC. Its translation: CASSAYADRGVQYF.

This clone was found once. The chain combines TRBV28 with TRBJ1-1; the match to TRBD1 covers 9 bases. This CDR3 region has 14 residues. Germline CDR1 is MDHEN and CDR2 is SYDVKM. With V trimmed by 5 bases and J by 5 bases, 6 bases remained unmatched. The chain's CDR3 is CASSTRTGETEAFF. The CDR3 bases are TGTGCCAGCAGTACCCGGACAGGGGAGACTGAAGCTTTCTTT.

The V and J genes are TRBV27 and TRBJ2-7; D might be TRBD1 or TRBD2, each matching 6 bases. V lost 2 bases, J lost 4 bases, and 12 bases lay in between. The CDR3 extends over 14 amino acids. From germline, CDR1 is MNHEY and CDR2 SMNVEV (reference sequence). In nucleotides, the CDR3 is TGTGCCAGCAGTTTAGTAGGGGGAGGTTACGAGCAGTACTTC. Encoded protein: CASSLVGGGYEQYF.

The CDR3 DNA reads as TGTGCCAGCAGCGCATCAGTTAAGGACATGGAGACCCAGTACTTC. Its translation is CASSASVKDMETQYF. The J gene is TRBJ2-5, the V gene TRBV9, with D possibly TRBD1 on 5 matching bases. In germline, CDR1 is SGDLS, CDR2 YYNGEE. Trimming left V 3 bases short and J 5 bases short, with 17 bases between. The CDR3 consists of 15 residues.

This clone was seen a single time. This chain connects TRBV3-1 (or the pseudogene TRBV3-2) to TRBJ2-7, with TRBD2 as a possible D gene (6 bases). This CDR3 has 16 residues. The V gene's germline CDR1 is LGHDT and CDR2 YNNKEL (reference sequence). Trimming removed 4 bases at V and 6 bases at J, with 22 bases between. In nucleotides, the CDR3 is TGTGCCAGCAGCCCACGACCGTCCGGCGGGGCCAGCGAGCAGTACTTC. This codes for CASSPRPSGGASEQYF.

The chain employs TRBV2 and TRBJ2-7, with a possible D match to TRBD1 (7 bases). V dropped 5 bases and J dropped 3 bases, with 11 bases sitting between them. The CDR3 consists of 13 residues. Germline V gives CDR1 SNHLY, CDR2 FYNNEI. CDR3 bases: TGTGCCAGCAGTAGCAGGGGGGACTACGAGCAGTACTTC. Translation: CASSSRGDYEQYF.

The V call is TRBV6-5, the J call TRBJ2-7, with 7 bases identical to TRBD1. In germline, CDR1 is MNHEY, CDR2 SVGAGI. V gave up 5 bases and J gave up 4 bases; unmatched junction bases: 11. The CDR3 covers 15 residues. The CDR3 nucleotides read TGTGCCAGCAGTATGACAGGGATGCGAGTTTACGAGCAGTACTTC. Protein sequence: CASSMTGMRVYEQYF.

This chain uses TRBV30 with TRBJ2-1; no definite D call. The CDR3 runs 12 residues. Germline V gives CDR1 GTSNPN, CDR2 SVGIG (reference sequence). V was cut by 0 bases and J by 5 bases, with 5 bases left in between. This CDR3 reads CAWSVSHNEQFF. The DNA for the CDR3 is TGTGCCTGGAGTGTCTCTCACAATGAGCAGTTCTTC. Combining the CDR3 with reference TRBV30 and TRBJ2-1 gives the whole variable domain SQTIHQWPATLVQPVGSPLSLECTVEGTSNPNLYWYRQAAGRGLQLLFYSVGIGQISSEVPQNLSASRPQDRQFILSSKKLLLSDSGFYLCAWSVSHNEQFFGPGTRLTVL.

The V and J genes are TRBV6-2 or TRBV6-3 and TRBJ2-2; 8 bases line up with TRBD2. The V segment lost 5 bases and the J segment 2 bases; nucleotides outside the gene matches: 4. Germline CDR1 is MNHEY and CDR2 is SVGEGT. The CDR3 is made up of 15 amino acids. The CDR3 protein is CASSRSGGNTGELFF. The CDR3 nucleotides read TGTGCCAGCAGTCGAAGCGGGGGAAACACCGGGGAGCTGTTTTTT.

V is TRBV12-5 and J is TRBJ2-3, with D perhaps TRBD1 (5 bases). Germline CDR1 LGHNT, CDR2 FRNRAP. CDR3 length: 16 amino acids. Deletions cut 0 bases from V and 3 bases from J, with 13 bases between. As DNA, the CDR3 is TGTGCTAGTGGTTTGGTTCAGGGCGGTATTACAGATACGCAGTATTTT. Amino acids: CASGLVQGGITDTQYF. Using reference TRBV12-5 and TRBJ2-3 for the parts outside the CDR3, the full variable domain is DARVTQTPRHKVTEMGQEVTMRCQPILGHNTVFWYRQTMMQGLELLAYFRNRAPLDDSGMPKDRFSAEMPDATLATLKIQPSEPRDSAVYFCASGLVQGGITDTQYFGPGTRLTVL.